The rows below give T cell receptor beta chains drawn from one sample of a study of shared clonotypes between healthy human individuals. Using immunoSEQ multiplex PCR, the repertoire was profiled, and TCRdb retains in-frame clones only, with some absent. The sample includes about 510,000 clones, about 96% of them seen just once. Sequencing was done on a sample of naive CD4+ T cells sorted from blood. These receptor sequences come from a woman aged 25 to 39 in good health. The CDR3 runs from the conserved cysteine through the conserved F or W. A D gene is named only where the DNA matches it firmly. Only some rows state a clone size, as once, few, many or a class for expanded clones.

CASSPLSRRLGEQYF	TGTGCCAGCTCACCGCTTTCCCGACGGTTAGGCGAGCAGTACTTC	.	TRBV18	TRBJ2-7	.
CASSNTGRPQHF	TGTGCCAGCAGTAATACTGGCAGACCCCAGCATTTT	once	TRBV28	TRBJ1-5	.
CASSLSWTSGRVNTGELFF	TGCGCCAGCAGCTTGTCATGGACTAGCGGGAGGGTGAACACCGGGGAGCTGTTTTTT	.	TRBV5-1	TRBJ2-2	TRBD2
CASSPKKGQGSDTQYF	TGTGCCAGCTCACCCAAAAAAGGACAGGGGTCGGATACGCAGTATTTT	once	TRBV18	TRBJ2-3	TRBD1
CASETAPTGELFF	TGTGCCAGTGAGACAGCGCCCACCGGGGAGCTGTTTTTT	.	TRBV19	TRBJ2-2	.
CASGIVREGEQYF	TGTGCCAGTGGTATCGTGAGGGAAGGAGAGCAGTACTTC	.	TRBV19	TRBJ2-7	.
CASSIIQNTEAFF	TGTGCCAGTAGTATAATCCAGAACACTGAAGCTTTCTTT	.	TRBV19	TRBJ1-1	.
CASSPPSTGELFF	TGTGCCAGCTCACCACCGTCGACCGGGGAGCTGTTTTTT	.	TRBV18	TRBJ2-2	.
CAISDRTYEQYF	TGTGCCATCAGTGATCGCACCTACGAGCAGTACTTC	.	TRBV10-3	TRBJ2-7	.
CASSRRSTGELFF	TGTGCCAGCTCACGGCGGTCCACCGGGGAGCTGTTTTTT	.	TRBV9	TRBJ2-2	.
CASSQEPGSYEQYF	TGCGCCAGCAGCCAAGAACCGGGATCCTACGAGCAGTACTTC	.	TRBV4-1	TRBJ2-7	.